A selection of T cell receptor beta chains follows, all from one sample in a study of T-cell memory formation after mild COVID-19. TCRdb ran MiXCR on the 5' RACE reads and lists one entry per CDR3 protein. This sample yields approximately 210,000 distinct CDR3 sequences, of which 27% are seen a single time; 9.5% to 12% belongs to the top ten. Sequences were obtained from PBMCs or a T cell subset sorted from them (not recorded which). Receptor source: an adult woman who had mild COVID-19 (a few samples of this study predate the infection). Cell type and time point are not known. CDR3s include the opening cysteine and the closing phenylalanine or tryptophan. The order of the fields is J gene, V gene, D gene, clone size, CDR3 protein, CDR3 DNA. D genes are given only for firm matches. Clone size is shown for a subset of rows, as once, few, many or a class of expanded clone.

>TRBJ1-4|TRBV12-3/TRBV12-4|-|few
CASSRVLLMEKLFF
TGTGCCAGCAGTCGGGTCCTTCTAATGGAAAAACTGTTTTTT
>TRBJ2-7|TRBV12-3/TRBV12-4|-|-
CASRGDSHYEQYF
TGTGCCAGCAGGGGGGACTCACACTACGAGCAGTACTTC
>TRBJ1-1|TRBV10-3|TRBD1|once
CAITPLPGQGAFF
TGTGCCATCACCCCCCTACCGGGACAGGGGGCTTTCTTT
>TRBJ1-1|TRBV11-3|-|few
CASSFEADTEAFF
TGTGCCAGCAGCTTCGAGGCGGACACTGAAGCTTTCTTT
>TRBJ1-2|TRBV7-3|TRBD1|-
CASSPSLFFSGTGEGERRGYTF
TGTGCCAGCAGCCCATCCTTATTCTTTTCCGGGACAGGGGAGGGAGAACGTAGAGGCTACACCTTC
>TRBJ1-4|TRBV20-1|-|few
CSARLGPHTANEKLFF
TGCAGTGCTAGATTGGGGCCCCACACGGCTAATGAAAAACTGTTTTTT
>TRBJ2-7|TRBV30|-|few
CAWALRGEGLEQYF
TGTGCCTGGGCGCTCAGGGGAGAAGGCCTGGAGCAGTACTTC
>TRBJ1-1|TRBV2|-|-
CASLGGRLNTEAFF
TGTGCCAGCCTTGGGGGCAGACTGAACACTGAAGCTTTCTTT
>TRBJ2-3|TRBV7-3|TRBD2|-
CASSSPTSGGLDTQYF
TGTGCCAGCAGTTCCCCGACTAGCGGGGGGCTGGATACGCAGTATTTT
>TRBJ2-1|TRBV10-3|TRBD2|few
CAIRRENSGIQDEQFF
TGTGCCATCAGGCGGGAGAATAGCGGGATCCAGGATGAGCAGTTCTTC
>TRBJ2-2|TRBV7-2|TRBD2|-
CASSVLAGYSGELFF
TGTGCCAGCAGCGTACTAGCGGGATATAGCGGGGAGCTGTTTTTT
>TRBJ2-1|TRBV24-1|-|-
CATSDLLYEQFF
TGTGCCACCAGTGATTTACTCTATGAGCAGTTCTTC
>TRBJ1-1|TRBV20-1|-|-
CSALQLNTEAFF
TGCAGTGCCCTACAGCTGAACACTGAAGCTTTCTTT
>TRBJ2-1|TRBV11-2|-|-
CASSFSPDLLNEQFF
TGTGCCAGCAGCTTTTCCCCCGATCTCCTCAATGAGCAGTTCTTC
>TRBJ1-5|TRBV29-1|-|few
CSVGGLNQPQHF
TGCAGCGTTGGAGGGCTCAATCAGCCCCAGCATTTT
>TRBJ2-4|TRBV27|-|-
CASSRRQGRAKNIQYF
TGTGCCAGCAGCCGCCGGCAGGGCAGGGCCAAAAACATTCAGTACTTC
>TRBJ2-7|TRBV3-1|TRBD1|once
CASSQEGTGVNEQYF
TGTGCCAGCAGCCAAGAAGGGACAGGGGTTAACGAGCAGTACTTC
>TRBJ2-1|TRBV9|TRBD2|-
CASSTTSGRLYNEQFF
TGTGCCAGCAGCACTACTAGCGGGCGTCTGTACAATGAGCAGTTCTTC
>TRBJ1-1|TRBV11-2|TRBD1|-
CASSNTQGVTTEAFF
TGTGCCAGCAGCAACACACAGGGGGTGACCACTGAAGCTTTCTTT
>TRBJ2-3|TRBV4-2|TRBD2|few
CASSQDIAGTSVPDTQYF
TGTGCCAGCAGCCAAGATATTGCCGGGACTAGCGTTCCAGATACGCAGTATTTT
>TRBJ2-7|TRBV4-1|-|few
CASSQDSAEGGYEQYF
TGCGCCAGCAGCCAAGATTCGGCAGAGGGAGGCTACGAGCAGTACTTC
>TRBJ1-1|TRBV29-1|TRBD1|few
CSGLGQMNTEAFF
TGCAGCGGCTTGGGACAGATGAACACTGAAGCTTTCTTT
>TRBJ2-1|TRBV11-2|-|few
CASSLVPRGNEQFF
TGTGCCAGCAGCTTAGTCCCGCGTGGCAATGAGCAGTTCTTC
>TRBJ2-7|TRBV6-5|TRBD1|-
CASSYSTPGGTGGNYEQYF
TGTGCCAGCAGTTACTCGACTCCCGGAGGGACAGGGGGGAACTACGAGCAGTACTTC
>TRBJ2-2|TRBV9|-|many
CASSRAPNTGELFF
TGTGCCAGCAGCCGCGCGCCGAACACCGGGGAGCTGTTTTTT
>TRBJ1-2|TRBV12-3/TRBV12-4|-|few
CASSLGSHGYTF
TGTGCCAGCAGTTTGGGTAGCCATGGCTACACCTTC
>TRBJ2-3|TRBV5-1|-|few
CASSFLDERTDTQYF
TGCGCCAGCAGCTTCCTAGATGAGCGCACAGATACGCAGTATTTT
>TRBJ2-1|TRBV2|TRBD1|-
CAIIPGQGAYEQFF
TGTGCCATCATACCGGGACAGGGGGCCTATGAGCAGTTCTTC
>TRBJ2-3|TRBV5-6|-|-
CASSIGGLSSSTQYF
TGTGCCAGCAGCATTGGGGGACTGAGTTCGAGTACGCAGTATTTT
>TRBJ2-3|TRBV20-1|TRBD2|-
CSAIPSGNTDTQYF
TGCAGTGCAATCCCTAGCGGAAACACAGATACGCAGTATTTT
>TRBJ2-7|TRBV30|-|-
CAWSLDYEQYF
TGTGCCTGGAGTCTCGATTACGAGCAGTACTTC
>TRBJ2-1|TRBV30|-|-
CAWSGYDEQFF
TGTGCCTGGAGTGGGTATGATGAGCAGTTCTTC
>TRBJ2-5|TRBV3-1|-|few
CASSQFGPGKTQYF
TGTGCCAGCAGCCAATTTGGGCCGGGGAAGACCCAGTACTTC
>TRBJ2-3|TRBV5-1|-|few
CASKSTNTVADTQYF
TGCGCCAGCAAGTCCACCAACACGGTCGCAGATACGCAGTATTTT
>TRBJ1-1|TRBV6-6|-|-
CASSYEGVKAFF
TGTGCCAGCAGTTACGAGGGGGTGAAGGCTTTCTTT
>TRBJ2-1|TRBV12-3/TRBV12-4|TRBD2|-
CASSPGLAGGVGYNEQFF
TGTGCCAGCAGTCCTGGACTAGCGGGAGGGGTCGGCTACAATGAGCAGTTCTTC
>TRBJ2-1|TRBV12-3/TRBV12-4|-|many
CASSLDQGFNEQFF
TGTGCCAGCAGTCTGGACCAGGGGTTCAATGAGCAGTTCTTC
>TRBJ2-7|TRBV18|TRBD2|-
CASSPGRLAGGYEQYF
TGTGCCAGCTCACCGGGACGACTAGCGGGAGGGTACGAGCAGTACTTC
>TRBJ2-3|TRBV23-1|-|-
CASSQSTGVGGDYTDTQYF
TGCGCCAGCAGTCAATCGACGGGGGTAGGGGGCGATTATACAGATACGCAGTATTTT
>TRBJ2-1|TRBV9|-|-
CASSVEFGGVWYNEQFF
TGTGCCAGCAGCGTAGAATTCGGAGGGGTCTGGTACAATGAGCAGTTCTTC
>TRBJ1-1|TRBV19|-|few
CASSIDPANTEAFF
TGTGCCAGTAGTATAGATCCAGCGAACACTGAAGCTTTCTTT
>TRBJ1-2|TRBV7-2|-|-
CASSPEWGNGYTF
TGTGCCAGCAGCCCCGAATGGGGGAACGGCTACACCTTC
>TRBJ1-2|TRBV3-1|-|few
CASSFDGQGYTF
TGTGCCAGCAGCTTCGACGGACAGGGCTACACCTTC
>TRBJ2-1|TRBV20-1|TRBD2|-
CSARGTSGRGNEQFF
TGCAGTGCTAGAGGGACTAGCGGGAGAGGGAATGAGCAGTTCTTC
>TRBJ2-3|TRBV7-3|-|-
CASSSGVSRGLATDTQYF
TGTGCCAGCAGCTCCGGGGTTAGTCGGGGCCTAGCCACAGATACGCAGTATTTT
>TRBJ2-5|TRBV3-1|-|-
CASSQGVPGVKETQYF
TGTGCCAGCAGCCAAGGCGTGCCGGGGGTCAAAGAGACCCAGTACTTC
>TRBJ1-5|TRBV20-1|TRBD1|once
CSARVETGPIVGNQPQHF
TGCAGTGCTAGAGTGGAGACAGGGCCTATAGTCGGCAATCAGCCCCAGCATTTT
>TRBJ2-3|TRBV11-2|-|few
CASSPRGFTDTQYF
TGTGCCAGCAGCCCCAGAGGTTTCACAGATACGCAGTATTTT
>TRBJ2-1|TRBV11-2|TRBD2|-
CASSPRTSRYNEQFF
TGTGCCAGCAGCCCGCGGACTAGCAGATACAATGAGCAGTTCTTC
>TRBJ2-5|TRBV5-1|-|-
CASRISGQETQYF
TGCGCCAGCAGGATCTCAGGGCAAGAGACCCAGTACTTC
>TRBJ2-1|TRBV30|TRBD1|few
CAWRTDRNSYNEQFF
TGTGCCTGGAGAACGGACAGGAACTCCTACAATGAGCAGTTCTTC
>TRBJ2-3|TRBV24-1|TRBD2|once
CATSGSGGVDTQYF
TGTGCCACCAGTGGATCGGGAGGGGTAGATACGCAGTATTTT
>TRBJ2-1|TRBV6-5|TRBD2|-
CASFGGGPHNEQFF
TGTGCCAGCTTCGGGGGAGGGCCCCACAATGAGCAGTTCTTC
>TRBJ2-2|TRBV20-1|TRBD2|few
CSARAGGTGELFF
TGCAGTGCTAGAGCCGGGGGGACCGGGGAGCTGTTTTTT
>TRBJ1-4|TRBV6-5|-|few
CASSYFTGLGEKLFF
TGTGCCAGCAGTTACTTCACAGGGTTGGGGGAAAAACTGTTTTTT